The 2 T cell receptor beta chains reported below all come from one sample, sequenced in a study of T cell changes during pregnancy in multiple sclerosis. The method was immunoSEQ multiplex PCR; TCRdb's version includes in-frame clones alone and lacks a portion of them. Seen here are about 51,000 clones, around 94% observed once, and the top ten hold just under 0.6%. Here the sequenced sample was CD4+ T cells from peripheral blood mononuclear cells, taken in the second trimester of pregnancy. All receptors derive from a female donor with multiple sclerosis, enrolled in a pregnancy study.

The chain links TRBV5-6 to TRBJ2-5, with a possible D match to TRBD1 (6 bases). Trimming cost V 7 bases and J 1 base, with 11 bases left between them. Germline values: CDR1 SGHDT, CDR2 YYEEEE. The CDR3 runs to 13 residues. This chain's CDR3 is CASRPDSQETQYF. The CDR3 region has the DNA TGTGCCAGCCGCCCGGACAGCCAAGAGACCCAGTACTTC.

This chain connects TRBV11-3 to TRBJ2-3; perhaps TRBD1 as D (6 bases). Germline values: CDR1 SGHNT, CDR2 YENEEA. The CDR3 contains 13 residues. The germline V and J ends were trimmed by 1 base and 8 bases, with 10 bases remaining between them. DNA of the CDR3: TGTGCCAGCAGCTTAGTTGGGACATCTACGCAGTATTTT. Protein product: CASSLVGTSTQYF. Combining the CDR3 with reference TRBV11-3 and TRBJ2-3 gives the whole variable domain EAGVVQSPRYKIIEKKQPVAFWCNPISGHNTLYWYLQNLGQGPELLIRYENEEAVDDSQLPKDRFSAERLKGVDSTLKIQPAELGDSAVYLCASSLVGTSTQYFGPGTRLTVL.